This T cell receptor (beta chain) was obtained from a study of blood T cells in healthy people across ages (dated by TCRdb to 2014 to 2015). Background on the whole study: In model experiments, template switching captured about one uniquely barcoded TCR beta cDNA molecule for every two T cells. Using deep sequencing normalized with unique cDNA molecular identifiers, the study measured how TCR beta repertoire diversity changes with age. Donors were grouped into four age groups: young (average approximately 16 years), middle-aged (39), aged (about 60) and long-lived (just over 80). For two donors (one aged 18 to 30 and one aged 80 or older), the study analyzed two additional independent replicas of 1 million unique cDNA reads from the same blood draw.

Deletion took 5 bases off V and 1 base off J, with a span of 12 bases between the germline ends. The CDR3 spans 15 residues, from the cysteine through the phenylalanine. The sequence is cut down to CDR3 DNA, 45 bases in frame from base 1. This clonotype was seen more than once but under ten times. This receptor's antigen is unknown. Base qualities are not at hand, and no much larger clone is one base apart. To prepare the library, 5' RACE was applied. The sequencing machine was an Illumina HiSeq 2500. A second PCR of roughly 7 to 11 cycles was run with a J-beta primer mix and a sample-barcoded 5' primer. A template-switch 5' adaptor carrying 12 random nucleotides introduced a unique molecular identifier onto each TCR beta cDNA molecule. At least 2.5 million CDR3-containing paired-end reads were obtained from each sample. The Mint cDNA synthesis kit, primed by a TRBC-specific oligonucleotide, was used to synthesize first-strand cDNA from all RNA. All cDNA was treated with uracil-DNA glycosylase and then went through a first 18-cycle PCR with the universal primers M1SS and BC2_uni_R. Per the source publication's procedure: Normalization of each sample was performed by random selection of 1 million high-quality reads, each carrying a distinct molecular identifier. Reads sharing molecular identifiers were discarded rather than binned into consensus sequences. MiTCR, set to a Q25 quality threshold and the strictest error-elimination algorithm, was used for CDR3 identification, clonotype clustering and error correction. A nonparametric unseen species model with Euler transformation was used to estimate lower-bound total TCR beta diversity. TCRdb reprocessed the public reads (quality trimming at Q25 with fastp, clone calling with MiXCR) and kept in-frame beta chains. For every CDR3 protein sequence, its rows merge into one entry that carries the most common genes and DNA. The V and J calls shown here were made by TCRdb, not taken from the authors' results. In all, the sample holds around 820,000 distinct CDR3 sequences, and 25% of those were seen once. The ten biggest clones cover under 4.5% of the sample.

The donors were some 36 Caucasian individuals from Russia, aged 6 to 90 years, who were systemically healthy. Roughly 10 milliliters of peripheral blood were drawn from each donor into EDTA-treated Vacutainer tubes. PBMCs were isolated by Ficoll-Paque density-gradient centrifugation, with at least 6 million obtained per sample. Total RNA was extracted from PBMCs with Trizol reagent, with at least 6 micrograms obtained per sample. For every donor, an aliquot of PBMCs went through flow cytometry to measure the percentages of naive CD45RAhigh/CD27high T cells. What the study reported, not specific to this receptor: Compared with the aged group, the long-lived group had more naive CD4+ T cells, fewer expanded clones and increased TCR diversity, suggesting age selection. Estimates of total diversity based on one million sequenced T cells were considered lower bounds and underestimates. The CMV infection status of donors was not known, potentially confounding age-related changes in expanded clonotypes. Bulk unsorted PBMC profiling prevented conclusive comparison of naive and antigen-experienced compartments. A strong correlation was found between observed TCR beta diversity and the percentage of naive T cells measured by flow cytometry. Observed TCR beta diversity per million T cells fell roughly linearly with age, and a significant reduction was already apparent by age approximately 41.

The sample was also reused in another study, on T cells of mothers and their children. As that second paper reports: Nine systemically healthy Caucasian individuals served as donors, namely three mothers together with their six children. cDNA synthesis used all of the extracted RNA, with 1.5 ug of RNA in each 15 ul reaction. In the second PCR, the M1S primer added sample barcodes and 2-4 random nucleotides. Over 8.5 million TCR beta CDR3 reads were obtained for each mother, and around 2.7 million reads were obtained for each child. Thymic selection shapes the output of TCR recombination in a similar way in related and unrelated pairs, and inherited differences have a minor effect. Normalized repertoire overlap was always found to be slightly, but never significantly, higher in related mother-child pairs than in unrelated mother-child pairs. Persistent microchimeric T cell clones were not detected, at a sensitivity of 95 to 100 clones per million clonotypes. To look for features that set related mother-child pairs apart from unrelated individuals, the researchers ran deep NGS to compare the TCR beta repertoires of mothers and children. Mothers averaged approximately 41 +/- 4 years of age and children averaged about 12 +/- 4 years. After adapter ligation was performed with NEBNext reagents, the libraries were sequenced on an Illumina HiSeq 2000 with 100+100 nt paired-end reads. Mother and child libraries were prepared a month apart and sequenced in separate runs to prevent cross-contamination. Between roughly 450,000 and 2,200,000 distinct TCR beta clonotypes were identified per donor. Naive TCR beta clonotypes were estimated from low-frequency clonotypes matched to each donor's FACS-determined naive share, without sorting.

Sequenced material: blood. Rearrangement joined TRBV12-3 or TRBV12-4 to TRBJ2-1, with the D gene uncertain. The origin of this receptor is a boy between 10 and 17 years old in good health. The bases read TGTGCCAGCAGTGACGATGGGCTATCCTACAATGAGCAGTTCTTC. Translated, it reads CASSDDGLSYNEQFF.